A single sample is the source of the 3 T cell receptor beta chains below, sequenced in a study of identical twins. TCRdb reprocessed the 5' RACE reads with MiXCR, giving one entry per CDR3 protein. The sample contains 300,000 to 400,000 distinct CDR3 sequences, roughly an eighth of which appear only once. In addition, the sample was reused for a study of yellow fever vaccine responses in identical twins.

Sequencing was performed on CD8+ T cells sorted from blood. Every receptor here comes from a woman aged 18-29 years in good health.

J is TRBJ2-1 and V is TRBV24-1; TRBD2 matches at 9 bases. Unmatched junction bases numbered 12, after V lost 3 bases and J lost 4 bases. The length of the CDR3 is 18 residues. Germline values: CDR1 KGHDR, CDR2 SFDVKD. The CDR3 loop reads CATSDRLAERGIYNEQFF. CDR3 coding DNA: TGTGCCACCAGTGATCGACTAGCGGAACGGGGGATATACAATGAGCAGTTCTTC.

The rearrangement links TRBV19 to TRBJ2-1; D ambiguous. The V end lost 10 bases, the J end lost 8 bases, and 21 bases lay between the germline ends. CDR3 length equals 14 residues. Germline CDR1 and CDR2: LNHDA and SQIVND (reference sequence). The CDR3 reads CATQDALLGDEQFF. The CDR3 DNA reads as TGTGCCACCCAGGACGCTCTTTTAGGAGATGAGCAGTTCTTC.

The CDR3 sequence: CASLGQGNTEAFF. In DNA form, the CDR3 reads TGTGCCAGCCTTGGGCAGGGGAACACTGAAGCTTTCTTT. The genes are TRBV28 and TRBJ1-1, with D perhaps TRBD1 (5 bases). The CDR3 sequence is 13 residues long. Germline V lookup: CDR1 MDHEN, CDR2 SYDVKM. V was cut by 8 bases and J by 1 base, with 11 bases left in between.